This T cell receptor (beta chain) was captured by sequencing in a study of T-cell memory formation after mild COVID-19. The sample holds a few counts of this clonotype. A single record per CDR3 protein comes from TCRdb applying MiXCR to the 5' RACE reads. The table lists hundreds of thousands of distinct CDR3 sequences, under 25% of them singletons. Trimming took 0 bases from V and 2 from J; bases not matched to a gene: 2. This CDR3 has 15 amino acids. The V gene's germline CDR1 is SGDLS and CDR2 YYNGEE. This TCR was recovered from a man between 18 and 29 years old who had mild COVID-19 (a few samples of this study predate the infection). Cell type and time point are not known. Sequencing was done on a sample of PBMCs or a T cell subset sorted from them (not recorded which). The V gene is TRBV9, the J gene TRBJ2-1; 7 nucleotides match TRBD2. CDR3 protein: CASSVGLATYNEQFF. In DNA form, the CDR3 reads TGTGCCAGCAGCGTAGGACTAGCCACCTACAATGAGCAGTTCTTC.